This TCR beta chain was identified in a study of Tregs in tolerant kidney transplant recipients. Study background: An approximately three-day belatacept mixed lymphocyte reaction, sometimes plus 5-day graft donor restimulation, preceded CD4+CD25+CD127- sorting.

In the case of this clone: What it binds is unknown.

Sequencing was performed with immunoSEQ multiplex PCR; in TCRdb, only in-frame clones are kept and a portion is missing. The profile shows more than 30,000 clones, approximately 83% of them singletons. The CDR3 totals 15 residues. The germline V gene encodes CDR1 SGHAT and CDR2 FQNNGV. Trimming took 1 base from V and 4 from J, leaving 13 bases between them. J is TRBJ1-1 and V is TRBV11-2, with D perhaps matching TRBD1 (5 bases). Sequencing was done on a sample of Tregs from blood cultured with allogeneic cells. The sequence came from a human donor in good health. Written as DNA, the CDR3 is TGTGCCAGCAGCTTAGTGTTTGGGGGAGGCACTGAAGCTTTCTTT. Translation: CASSLVFGGGTEAFF.